The 26 T cell receptor beta chains below all came from one sample that was sequenced in a study of CD8+ T cells in alopecia areata (dated by TCRdb to between 2018 and 2020). The treatment or condition label of this sample denotes: oral pan-JAK inhibitor, 5-10 mg twice daily. Libraries were constructed by the immunoSEQ multiplex PCR assay. RNA was extracted from all samples and reverse transcribed into cDNA, which served as template for TCR sequencing. Not all clones reach the TCRdb copy of this immuneACCESS table, which keeps in-frame sequences only. Checked studies attribute under half of the gap to unresolved V genes and leave the rest unexplained. This sample gives roughly 250,000 clones in total; approximately 60% of them show up just once. The ten largest clones represent roughly 0.93% of the sample. Sequencing used CD4+ T cells sorted from blood, obtained around week 54, from a patient treated with tofacitinib. These receptors all come from a human donor with alopecia areata.

This clone was seen a handful of times. The chain combines TRBV9 with TRBJ2-7; D is unresolved. The CDR3 spans 14 residues. Germline V gives CDR1 SGDLS, CDR2 YYNGEE. With 0 bases removed from V and 1 base from J, the gap between germline ends came to 8 bases. The CDR3 sequence: CASSVGGRSYEQYF. The CDR3 bases are TGTGCCAGCAGCGTAGGGGGTCGATCCTACGAGCAGTACTTC.

This clone was counted between two and nine times. The chain has TRBV14 and TRBJ1-1; TRBD1 might be the D (5 bases). This CDR3 comprises 13 residues. Germline V CDR1 and CDR2: SGHDN, FVKESK. V was pared by 1 base and J by 7 bases, with 10 bases between. The CDR3 region is CASSQGLGGEAFF. CDR3 DNA: TGTGCCAGCAGCCAAGGTCTCGGGGGTGAAGCTTTCTTT.

V and J are TRBV5-6 and TRBJ1-2; possible D gene TRBD1, 5 bases. V was trimmed by 6 bases and J by 4 bases, leaving 16 bases between them. The length of the CDR3 is 14 residues. CDR1 and CDR2 from the germline V gene are SGHDT and YYEEEE. Here the CDR3 DNA reads TGTGCCAGCAATCAGAGGGGACTTGTCTATGGCTACACCTTC. Translation: CASNQRGLVYGYTF.

Concerning this clone: The junction and the germline gene differ at one end; a read error may be behind it. The chain couples TRBV9 to TRBJ2-7, with 13 bases that match TRBD2. Germline V CDR1 and CDR2: SGDLS, YYNGEE. The CDR3 extends over 13 amino acids. The CDR3 reads CASSGGTSGAPDF. CDR3 DNA sequence: TGTGCCAGCAGCGGGGGGACTAGCGGGGCCCCAGACTTC.

The chain has TRBV30 and TRBJ2-7; no clear D. V lost 4 bases and J lost 1, with 11 bases in between. The CDR3 runs to 13 residues. Per germline, CDR1 GTSNPN and CDR2 SVGIG (reference sequence). The CDR3 sequence is CAWKYGVSYEQYF. For the CDR3, the DNA is TGTGCCTGGAAGTATGGCGTATCCTACGAGCAGTACTTC.

This chain links TRBV18 with TRBJ1-5, with 8 nucleotides matching TRBD1. The CDR3 length is 14 residues. Losses at the gene ends were 6 bases for V and 4 bases for J; bases not matched to a gene: 5. The germline gives CDR1 KGHSH, CDR2 LQKENI. In DNA, the CDR3 is TGTGCCAGCTCGTTCGGACAGGGTAATCAGCCCCAGCATTTT. It codes for CASSFGQGNQPQHF.

The chain joins TRBV18 to TRBJ1-5; D is perhaps TRBD1 (5 bases). Deletions cut 0 bases from V and 4 bases from J, with 13 bases between. The CDR3 runs to 16 residues. Germline V CDR1 and CDR2: KGHSH, LQKENI. The CDR3 spells CASSPPGWGPNQPQHF. CDR3 coding DNA: TGTGCCAGCTCACCACCGGGGTGGGGACCTAATCAGCCCCAGCATTTT.

This sequence joins TRBV29-1 and TRBJ2-3, with TRBD2 matching over 13 bases. Per the germline V gene, CDR1 is SQVTM and CDR2 is ANQGSEA. The trim removed 5 bases at V and 1 base at J, leaving 3 bases unmatched. The length of the CDR3 is 15 residues. CDR3: CSVLGTSGGTDTQYF. CDR3 nucleotides: TGCAGCGTTCTAGGGACTAGCGGGGGCACAGATACGCAGTATTTT.

Comment on this clone: The same CDR3 can be traced to other DNA sequences in this sample. The chain joins TRBV7-9 to TRBJ1-1; 8 nucleotides agree with TRBD1. The CDR3 contains 14 residues. V lost 5 bases to trimming and J lost 2 bases; unmatched junction nucleotides: 4. The germline CDR1 and CDR2 sequences are SEHNR and FQNEAQ (reference sequence). This chain's CDR3 is CASSSGQGNTEAFF. The DNA for the CDR3 is TGTGCCAGCAGCAGTGGACAGGGTAACACTGAAGCTTTCTTT.

The J gene is TRBJ2-3, the V gene TRBV30, with D maybe TRBD1 (5 bases). Trimming took 4 bases from V and 3 from J, leaving 20 bases between them. The germline CDR1 and CDR2 sequences are GTSNPN and SVGIG (reference sequence). The length of the CDR3 is 16 residues. The CDR3 is CAWTVDSRAGTDTQYF. For the CDR3, the DNA is TGTGCCTGGACCGTAGACAGTAGGGCTGGGACAGATACGCAGTATTTT.

J is TRBJ2-3 and V is TRBV11-2; 8 bases are a match to TRBD1. The length of the CDR3 is 14 residues. The germline CDR1 and CDR2 sequences are SGHAT and FQNNGV. V was clipped by 6 bases and J by 5 bases; unmatched bases: 7. CDR3 sequence (DNA): TGTGCCAGCAGGATGACAGGGGCGAGAGATACGCAGTATTTT. Its protein product is CASRMTGARDTQYF.

This chain joins TRBV2 and TRBJ2-7, with a possible D match to TRBD1 (5 bases). Germline V gives CDR1 SNHLY, CDR2 FYNNEI. The CDR3 has 12 residues. Trimming left V 6 bases short and J 2 bases short, with 8 bases between. The chain's CDR3 is CASRRQTYEQYF. The CDR3 coding sequence is TGTGCCAGCAGGAGACAGACCTACGAGCAGTACTTC. Full variable domain (rest looked up from reference TRBV2 and TRBJ2-7): EPEVTQTPSHQVTQMGQEVILRCVPISNHLYFYWYRQILGQKVEFLVSFYNNEISEKSEIFDDQFSVERPDGSNFTLKIRSTKLEDSAMYFCASRRQTYEQYFGPGTRLTVT.

The chain combines TRBV29-1 with TRBJ1-2, with D unresolved. Trimming shortened V by 4 bases and J by 3 bases, and 9 bases separated the two germline ends. The CDR3 is 12 amino acids. Germline CDR1 and CDR2: SQVTM and ANQGSEA. In DNA form, the CDR3 reads TGCAGCGTTGCAGGTACGGACTATGGCTACACCTTC. Protein: CSVAGTDYGYTF.

The genes are TRBV11-2 and TRBJ1-2; TRBD1 agrees at 8 bases. Trimming at V came to 5 bases and at J to 1 base, leaving 6 bases not matched to a gene. This CDR3 is built from 15 residues. The germline CDR1 and CDR2 sequences are SGHAT and FQNNGV. DNA of the CDR3: TGTGCCAGCAGCCCTCAGGGGGCCTATAACTATGGCTACACCTTC. It is translated as CASSPQGAYNYGYTF.

V is TRBV10-3 and J is TRBJ1-6; D ambiguous. The V and J ends lost 4 bases and 11 bases respectively, with 12 bases between them. This CDR3 is 13 amino acids long. Germline V gene data show CDR1 as ENHRY and CDR2 as SYGVKD. CDR3 sequence: CAISVEDSAPLHF. CDR3 DNA sequence: TGTGCCATCAGTGTAGAGGATTCGGCACCCCTCCACTTT.

This clone has just one count. The genes are TRBV14 and TRBJ2-3, with 9 bases that match TRBD2. The germline CDR1 and CDR2 sequences are SGHDN and FVKESK. The CDR3 spans 17 residues. The trim removed 0 bases at V and 2 bases at J, leaving 6 bases unmatched. The CDR3 loop is CASSQDPAGGFTDTQYF. The CDR3 region has the DNA TGTGCCAGCAGCCAAGATCCAGCGGGGGGCTTCACAGATACGCAGTATTTT.

In its sample, this clone was seen a few times. The chain has TRBV29-1 and TRBJ2-7; TRBD1 matches at 7 bases. From germline, CDR1 is SQVTM and CDR2 ANQGSEA. The CDR3 extends over 14 amino acids. V lost 1 base, J lost 4 bases, and 7 bases stayed unmatched. The CDR3 DNA sequence: TGCAGCGTTGAAGTCAACAGGGGTGGTTACGAGCAGTACTTC. Translation gives CSVEVNRGGYEQYF.

This chain connects TRBV29-1 to TRBJ2-2; D is ambiguous. This CDR3 is built from 14 residues. V shed 7 bases and J shed 1 base, with 13 bases lying between them. Germline values: CDR1 SQVTM, CDR2 ANQGSEA. As DNA, the CDR3 is TGCAGCGGACGGAAGACGGGGAACACCGGGGAGCTGTTTTTT. Translated: CSGRKTGNTGELFF.

CDR3 sequence (DNA): TGTGCCAGCAGTCGTCAGGGGGCTCACGAGCAGTACTTC. Protein: CASSRQGAHEQYF. The chain joins TRBV27 to TRBJ2-7; 8 bases map to TRBD1. Trimming cost V 5 bases and J 5 bases; bases outside gene matches: 5. CDR1 and CDR2 from the germline V gene are MNHEY and SMNVEV (reference sequence). The CDR3 spans 13 residues.

A single count supports this clone. V gene TRBV29-1 combines with J gene TRBJ2-7; tentatively, D is TRBD2 (6 bases). The germline CDR1 and CDR2 sequences are SQVTM and ANQGSEA. The CDR3 runs to 12 residues. Trimming took 7 bases from V and 4 from J, leaving 14 bases between them. The CDR3, as DNA: TGCAGCGCTCTATGGGGGGTGTACGAGCAGTACTTC. This sequence encodes CSALWGVYEQYF.

This clone showed up just a few times. J is TRBJ2-5 and V is TRBV25-1; 9 bases are a match to TRBD2. Losses at the gene ends were 4 bases for V and 4 bases for J; bases not matched to a gene: 4. Per the germline V gene, CDR1 is MGHDK and CDR2 is SYGVNS. There are 14 residues in the CDR3. CDR3 loop: CASSVPAGGETQYF. The DNA for the CDR3 is TGTGCCAGCAGTGTCCCAGCGGGGGGAGAGACCCAGTACTTC.

Comment on this clone: Other DNA sequences from this sample encode an identical CDR3 as well. The rearrangement uses TRBV20-1 and TRBJ2-5; D remains ambiguous. The germline CDR1 and CDR2 sequences are DFQATT and SNEGSKA (reference sequence). The CDR3 length is 10 residues. V dropped 6 bases and J dropped 5 bases, with 7 bases sitting between them. CDR3 in DNA: TGCAGTGCCCTTGGGGAGACCCAGTACTTC. Its protein product is CSALGETQYF.

J is TRBJ2-6 and V is TRBV29-1; a weak D match, TRBD1 (6 bases). V was trimmed by 4 bases and J by 0 bases, leaving 10 bases between them. The CDR3 is made up of 15 amino acids. Germline V lookup: CDR1 SQVTM, CDR2 ANQGSEA. The CDR3 sequence: CSVGTGSSGANVLTF. CDR3 bases: TGCAGCGTTGGAACAGGGTCCTCTGGGGCCAACGTCCTGACTTTC.

The chain couples TRBV30 to TRBJ2-5; TRBD1 matches 9 bases. This CDR3 has 14 amino acids. CDR1 and CDR2 (germline): GTSNPN, SVGIG (reference sequence). J was trimmed by 2 bases and V by 8 bases; bases with no gene match: 9. As DNA, the CDR3 is TGTGCCCGGTCCGGGACAGGGCTACAAGAGACCCAGTACTTC. Protein sequence: CARSGTGLQETQYF. The full variable domain, completed using reference TRBV30 and TRBJ2-5, is SQTIHQWPATLVQPVGSPLSLECTVEGTSNPNLYWYRQAAGRGLQLLFYSVGIGQISSEVPQNLSASRPQDRQFILSSKKLLLSDSGFYLCARSGTGLQETQYFGPGTRLLVL.

The V and J genes are TRBV5-6 and TRBJ2-5; D is unresolved. V lost 2 bases, J lost 3 bases, and 11 bases lay in between. Per the germline V gene, CDR1 is SGHDT and CDR2 is YYEEEE. The CDR3 spans 14 residues. The CDR3 DNA reads TGTGCCAGCAGCTTTATGAGTCGGGAAGAGACCCAGTACTTC. This sequence encodes CASSFMSREETQYF.

This clone has a handful of counts. The J gene is TRBJ1-6, the V gene TRBV7-2; D is unclear. The germline V gene encodes CDR1 SGHTA and CDR2 FQGNSA. This CDR3 is 14 amino acids long. Trimming removed 4 bases at V and 8 bases at J, with 12 bases between. As DNA, the CDR3 is TGTGCCAGCAGCTCACTTGGTATACATTCACCCCTCCACTTT. As protein: CASSSLGIHSPLHF.